Shown below are 14 T cell receptor beta chains from a single sample sequenced in a study of T-cell memory formation after mild COVID-19. MiXCR, applied by TCRdb to the 5' RACE reads, yields one record per CDR3 protein. The sample carries about 81,000 distinct CDR3 sequences, 25% recorded once. The sequenced sample consisted of PBMCs or a T cell subset sorted from them (not recorded which). Receptor source: a man between 18 and 29 years old who had mild COVID-19 (a few samples of this study predate the infection). Cell type and time point are not known.

V gene TRBV28 combines with J gene TRBJ1-6; TRBD1 is a possible D gene (6 bases). Trimming removed 6 bases at V and 1 base at J, with 13 bases between. The CDR3 runs 16 residues. Germline V gene data show CDR1 as MDHEN and CDR2 as SYDVKM. CDR3 nucleotides: TGTGCCAGCAGGAGGACAGCCAATTCCTATAATTCACCCCTCCACTTT. It translates to CASRRTANSYNSPLHF.

The V gene is TRBV19, the J gene TRBJ2-2; D not resolved. Germline V gives CDR1 LNHDA, CDR2 SQIVND (reference sequence). This CDR3 has 14 residues. Between the trimmed V and J ends, which lost 7 bases and 1 base, there was a span of 10 bases. CDR3 sequence: CASKEHRNTGELFF. DNA for the CDR3: TGTGCCAGTAAAGAACACCGGAACACCGGGGAGCTGTTTTTT.

The genes are TRBV9 and TRBJ2-7; D is ambiguous. Deletions cut 0 bases from V and 4 bases from J, with 8 bases between. The CDR3 sequence is 13 residues long. The germline CDR1 and CDR2 sequences are SGDLS and YYNGEE. The CDR3 DNA reads as TGTGCCAGCAGCGTAGTCTCCGGGTACGAGCAGTACTTC. It specifies CASSVVSGYEQYF.

This chain connects TRBV2 to TRBJ2-3, with a tentative D call TRBD2 (7 bases). Germline V CDR1 and CDR2: SNHLY, FYNNEI. Between the trimmed V and J ends, which lost 9 bases and 1 base, there was a span of 20 bases. The CDR3 runs to 16 residues. The CDR3 bases are TGTGCCAGATTGGGGGGGGGCCTCCAGGGCACAGATACGCAGTATTTT. Its translation is CARLGGGLQGTDTQYF.

This clonotype was recorded a few times. The genes are TRBV29-1 and TRBJ1-3; D uncertain. The CDR3 contains 15 residues. Trimming pared 1 base from V and 0 bases from J, leaving 10 bases between. Germline CDR1 and CDR2: SQVTM and ANQGSEA. CDR3: CSVEGTLDSGNTIYF. CDR3 nucleotides: TGCAGCGTTGAAGGGACGCTCGACTCTGGAAACACCATATATTTT.

The DNA for the CDR3 is TGTGCCAGCAGCCCCACAGGGCGGGGTATCACCGGGGAGCTGTTTTTT. This gives the protein CASSPTGRGITGELFF. This chain uses TRBV12-3 or TRBV12-4 with TRBJ2-2; D may be TRBD1 or TRBD2 (6 bases each). CDR3 length: 16 amino acids. V was pared by 6 bases and J by 4 bases, with 18 bases between.

The J gene is TRBJ2-1, the V gene TRBV6-2 or TRBV6-3, with 13 bases fitting TRBD2. CDR3 size: 16 residues. The V gene's germline CDR1 is MNHEY and CDR2 SVGEGT. V shed 6 bases, J shed 5 bases, and the junction held 7 bases outside the gene matches. The CDR3 sequence is CASRAVLAGGDNEQFF. DNA of the CDR3: TGTGCCAGCAGGGCCGTACTAGCGGGGGGGGACAATGAGCAGTTCTTC.

The chain has TRBV11-2 and TRBJ1-2; a possible D gene is TRBD1 (6 bases). Germline CDR1 SGHAT, CDR2 FQNNGV. Trimming left V 0 bases short and J 9 bases short, with 29 bases between. The CDR3 has 19 amino acids. The CDR3 DNA sequence: TGTGCCAGCAGCTTAGATTTCCGCCCCTTTGGGGGCAGGGGTAGGAGCTACACCTTC. This codes for CASSLDFRPFGGRGRSYTF.

The chain uses TRBV20-1 and TRBJ1-1; D is unresolved. The CDR3 is 11 amino acids. Germline loops: CDR1 DFQATT, CDR2 SNEGSKA (reference sequence). Between the trimmed V and J ends, which lost 1 base and 6 bases, there was a span of 6 bases. The CDR3 DNA sequence: TGCAGTGCTAGAGGTTCTGCTGAAGCTTTCTTT. Translation: CSARGSAEAFF.

The chain carries TRBV4-1 and TRBJ1-6; D gene ambiguous. From germline, CDR1 is MGHRA and CDR2 YSYEKL. The V and J ends lost 3 bases and 8 bases respectively, with 8 bases between them. This CDR3 contains 13 residues. CDR3 sequence: CASSQVPDSPLHF. The CDR3 nucleotides are TGCGCCAGCAGCCAGGTCCCGGATTCACCCCTCCACTTT.

This clonotype came up a few times. The chain has TRBV7-9 and TRBJ2-6; possibly TRBD2 for D (5 bases). V dropped 6 bases and J dropped 4 bases, with 19 bases sitting between them. Germline-derived CDR1 and CDR2 are SEHNR and FQNEAQ (reference sequence). This CDR3 contains 17 residues. The CDR3, as DNA: TGTGCCAGCAGACCCGGAGGTGTGGTGGAGGGGGCCAACGTCCTGACTTTC. It encodes CASRPGGVVEGANVLTF.

This clonotype was seen only a few times. The chain joins TRBV13 to TRBJ1-5; D may be TRBD1 (5 bases). The CDR3 loop spans 14 amino acids. The V end lost 5 bases, the J end lost 3 bases, and 11 bases lay between the germline ends. Germline lookup yields CDR1 PRHDT and CDR2 FYEKMQ (reference sequence). The CDR3 loop is CASSAGRDNQPQHF. Written as DNA, the CDR3 is TGTGCCAGCAGCGCAGGGAGAGACAATCAGCCCCAGCATTTT. The full variable domain, rest sourced from reference TRBV13 and TRBJ1-5, is AAGVIQSPRHLIKEKRETATLKCYPIPRHDTVYWYQQGPGQDPQFLISFYEKMQSDKGSIPDRFSAQQFSDYHSELNMSSLELGDSALYFCASSAGRDNQPQHFGDGTRLSIL.

V gene TRBV7-2 combines with J gene TRBJ1-1; tentative D call: TRBD1 (5 bases). Germline-derived CDR1 and CDR2 are SGHTA and FQGNSA. This CDR3 has 14 amino acids. Trimming pared 0 bases from V and 1 base from J, leaving 6 bases between. CDR3 bases: TGTGCCAGCAGCTTAGCTGGACAGAACACTGAAGCTTTCTTT. Encoded protein: CASSLAGQNTEAFF. Looking up the rest from reference TRBV7-2 and TRBJ1-1 gives the full variable domain: GAGVSQSPSNKVTEKGKDVELRCDPISGHTALYWYRQSLGQGLEFLIYFQGNSAPDKSGLPSDRFSAERTGGSVSTLTIQRTQQEDSAVYLCASSLAGQNTEAFFGQGTRLTVV.

This clonotype occurred a few times. The genes are TRBV4-1 and TRBJ2-1; unclear D gene. CDR3 size: 12 residues. V lost 3 bases and J 3 bases, leaving 3 bases between the germline ends. Germline loops: CDR1 MGHRA, CDR2 YSYEKL. CDR3 region: CASSHSYNEQFF. In DNA, the CDR3 is TGCGCCAGCAGCCACAGCTACAATGAGCAGTTCTTC.